This TCR beta chain was found in a study of T cells in Graves' hyperthyroidism and ophthalmopathy. The germline V gene has CDR1 SGDLS and CDR2 YYNGEE. V lost 0 bases to trimming and J lost 8 bases; unmatched junction nucleotides: 5. This CDR3 spans 15 amino acids. Researchers took RNA transcripts and amplified the TCR beta CDR3 regions from them. Initially, a first-round RT-PCR of the TCR CDR3 employed the HTBI primer set. MiXCR, run by TCRdb on the multiplex PCR reads, gives a single entry per CDR3 protein. In the table there are about 640,000 distinct CDR3 sequences, around 20% of which are singletons.

Sample: blood. The origin of this receptor is a man aged 25 to 45 with Graves' ophthalmopathy. This sequence joins TRBV9 and TRBJ1-4; 9 bases map to TRBD1. CDR3 region: CASSVGGQGEEKLFF. In DNA form, the CDR3 reads TGTGCCAGCAGCGTAGGGGGACAGGGCGAGGAAAAACTGTTTTTT.